This paragraph covers one T cell receptor beta chain sequence. It lacks a known antigen. TRB amplification used 250 ng of peripheral blood genomic DNA, 30,000 to 40,000 genome equivalents, per sample. TRB rearrangements were amplified by multiplex PCR using a touch-down protocol with TRB-A and TRB-B primer pools mixed in one tube. Illumina adapters and sample indices were added to the amplicons through two consecutive PCR reactions using Phusion HS II polymerase. After gel purification with the NucleoSpin Gel and PCR Clean-up kit, the amplicons were quantified by Qubit and checked for quality on an Agilent 2100 Bioanalyzer. Sequencing of the libraries was done on an Illumina MiSeq with paired-end, single-indexed, 600-cycle runs. The source study handled its data this way. TRB reads were aligned and assembled with MiXCR version 2.1.12 using the default MiXCR reference library. A clone was defined by each unique CDR3 nucleotide sequence, and the analysis included only productive sequences supported by at least two reads. Repertoire diversity was assessed by alpha-parameterized diversity profiles (alpha 0 to 5), including Shannon (alpha 1) and Simpson (alpha 2) indices, computed with an R script. Combinatorial TRB VJ usage was computed with the tcR package and compared between cohorts by principal component analysis with ade4. Using GLIPH, TCRbeta CDR3s were clustered on pairs of cohorts matched for age and read depth, and a Wilcoxon test was used to compare cluster frequencies. One entry per CDR3 protein sequence results from the TCRdb reprocessing of the reads, with DNA left out. The V and J calls follow TCRdb's processing rather than the paper's. In this sample's table one finds about 6,000 distinct CDR3 sequences. The ten largest clonotypes hold 5% to 6.5% of the sample.

The CDR3 runs 14 amino acids, cysteine and phenylalanine included. No DNA accompanies this entry. According to the germline V gene, CDR1 reads KGHSH and CDR2 reads LQKENI. This sample is part of a study of T cell clusters in autoimmune cytopenias (dated 2019 in TCRdb). Background for the entire study: Among healthy donor controls, the mean age was 56 years, the median age was about 60 years, and 22 of 43 were female. Controls were 25 age-matched healthy donors for primary cytopenia and about 14 age-matched CLL patients for secondary cytopenia. TRB sequencing reached a median depth of 51,575 reads per sample and yielded a median of approximately 2,400 distinct TRB clonotypes per sample. TRB and IGH repertoires from peripheral blood were sequenced in autoimmune cytopenia patients at active disease and during treatment follow-up, with healthy, CLL and autoimmune hepatitis controls included alongside. The goal of the study was to find out whether patients with autoimmune cytopenia have a disease-specific immune repertoire signature that could be used as a blood-based biomarker. Autoimmune hepatitis repertoires were compared against more than 20 age- and sex-matched healthy donors. Beyond this particular receptor, the publication reports: In the comparison of secondary cytopenia with CLL, the cluster-lack signature was not observed, apparently because the dominant lymphoma-associated repertoire masked the signature. A lack of physiological T cell clusters in primary autoimmune cytopenia patients was suggested by GLIPH, as 51 clusters were found to be exclusive to healthy donors versus around 17 exclusive to patients. TRB repertoire shifts, with less even repertoires observed in secondary cytopenia and CLL, were mostly attributed to lymphoma bias rather than autoimmunity. The T cell clusters were only ever defined in silico, so experimental validation of their functional role was still needed. Healthy donors had almost three times as many exclusive TRB clusters as active autoimmune hepatitis patients, a finding consistent with an autoimmunity-wide signature.

The same sample was also studied in work on T cell repertoires in aging, cancer and after chemotherapy. Looking at the second paper: Donors spanned six age groups from 30 or younger to 70 or older, with at least three individuals per group. Control TCR repertoires from healthy donors were recorded over several months to years, and clear clonal overlap was observed across re-sampling. In total, the full dataset held millions of TCR reads. Compared with age-matched healthy donors, untreated patients with either hematological or solid cancers had significantly lower TCR diversity in the blood along with higher clonality. In healthy donors, the decline in TCR diversity with age was mainly explained by loss of richness, whereas in cancer patients loss of evenness was also found to contribute. In both cancer cohorts, median generation probability rose over the chemotherapy interval, which suggests that the repertoire was reconstituted through rebound thymic output. It was noted by the authors that conclusions about immunological memory after chemotherapy cannot be drawn from the repertoire data. Peripheral blood TCR beta repertoires from healthy donors and cancer patients were profiled to examine immunoaging and T cell reconstitution after chemotherapy. The cohort comprised about 210 cancer patients, more than 85 with hematological and over 110 with solid cancers, plus 95 healthy donors as a reference group. TRB sequences were processed with MiXCR versions 2.12 and 3.0.5. The repertoire metrics were Shannon diversity, evenness, clonality (calculated as one minus evenness), and diversity profiles parameterized by alpha from 0 to 5. The IGoR algorithm was used to calculate generation probabilities for clones in the paired samples taken before and after chemotherapy.

The TCR originated in a human donor in good health. The sequenced material came from peripheral blood. This receptor chain uses TRBV18 and TRBJ1-1. The CDR3 has the sequence CASSLGGGGTEAFF.